This TCR beta chain was captured by sequencing in a study of blood T cell repertoires in COVID-19. Looking at the study overall: COVID-19 samples from acute and convalescent phases originated in the United States, Italy and Spain. In each case, the material was cDNA or gDNA derived from T cells, B-cell-depleted T cells, or PBMCs.

In the authors' methods: Nucleated cell number was recorded as an estimate derived from reference gene primer amplification. Here immunoSEQ multiplex PCR was the method, and the copy in TCRdb shows in-frame clones only, minus some. The DNA gave D and trimming, while V, J and clone size come from that table. The sample holds roughly 52,000 clones, 82% seen once. This CDR3 has 12 residues. V was shortened by 6 bases and J by 9 bases, with 12 bases between the two germline ends. Germline V lookup: CDR1 SGHTA, CDR2 FQGTGA. This TCR was recovered from a human donor in a cohort sampled during active or convalescent COVID-19. V gene TRBV7-3 combines with J gene TRBJ2-1, with TRBD2 as a possible D gene (5 bases). The sequenced sample consisted of peripheral blood. Written as DNA, the CDR3 is TGTGCCAGCAGGGTTGAGGCGGGTGAGCAGTTCTTC. The encoded protein is CASRVEAGEQFF.